The rows below give T cell receptor beta chains drawn from one sample of a study of response to subunit inactivated influenza vaccine. TCRdb re-called the RT-PCR reads through MiXCR, storing one row per CDR3 protein. The sample consists of about 190,000 distinct CDR3 sequences, roughly 14% of them appearing once. Sequencing used CD8+ T cells sorted from PBMCs, obtained 5 to 6 days after vaccination. The receptors originated from a man aged 45-65 years who received an inactivated influenza vaccine. Both conserved end residues are part of each CDR3. The D gene is left open where the match is weak. Clone size, where shown, is once, few, many, or a class for clones that have expanded.

cdr3_aa cdr3_nt v_call clone_size j_call d_call
CASSQDDRGTDTQYF TGCGCCAGCAGCCAAGACGACAGGGGTACAGATACGCAGTATTTT TRBV4-3 NA TRBJ2-3 TRBD1
CASNRPGHTTDTQYF TGTGCCAGCAATCGACCGGGACATACCACAGATACGCAGTATTTT TRBV7-2 few TRBJ2-3 NA
CAWSTGRGFEQYF TGTGCCTGGAGTACAGGCCGCGGTTTCGAGCAGTACTTC TRBV30 few TRBJ2-7 NA
CASSQDTVHQPQHF TGTGCCAGCAGCCAAGATACCGTTCATCAGCCCCAGCATTTT TRBV3-1 few TRBJ1-5 NA
CASSYSRPGTSWETQYF TGTGCCAGCAGTTACTCGAGACCCGGGACTAGCTGGGAGACCCAGTACTTC TRBV6-5 NA TRBJ2-5 TRBD2
CATSDCGTALYEQYF TGTGCCACCAGTGATTGCGGGACAGCCCTCTACGAGCAGTACTTC TRBV24-1 NA TRBJ2-7 NA
CASSDIAGGQGEQFF TGCGCCAGCAGTGATATAGCGGGGGGGCAGGGTGAGCAGTTCTTC TRBV10-2 many TRBJ2-1 TRBD2
CASNLGGGPTEAFF TGTGCCAGCAACCTTGGTGGGGGGCCCACTGAAGCTTTCTTT TRBV6-1 many TRBJ1-1 NA
CASSLLRGARAQETQYF TGTGCCAGCAGTTTATTGAGGGGGGCTAGGGCCCAAGAGACCCAGTACTTC TRBV28 few TRBJ2-5 NA
CASGIRGTKDGELFF TGTGCCAGCGGGATCCGGGGCACTAAGGACGGGGAGCTGTTTTTT TRBV9 few TRBJ2-2 NA
CASSWGGTYNEQFF TGTGCCAGCAGTTGGGGTGGGACCTACAATGAGCAGTTCTTC TRBV27 few TRBJ2-1 NA